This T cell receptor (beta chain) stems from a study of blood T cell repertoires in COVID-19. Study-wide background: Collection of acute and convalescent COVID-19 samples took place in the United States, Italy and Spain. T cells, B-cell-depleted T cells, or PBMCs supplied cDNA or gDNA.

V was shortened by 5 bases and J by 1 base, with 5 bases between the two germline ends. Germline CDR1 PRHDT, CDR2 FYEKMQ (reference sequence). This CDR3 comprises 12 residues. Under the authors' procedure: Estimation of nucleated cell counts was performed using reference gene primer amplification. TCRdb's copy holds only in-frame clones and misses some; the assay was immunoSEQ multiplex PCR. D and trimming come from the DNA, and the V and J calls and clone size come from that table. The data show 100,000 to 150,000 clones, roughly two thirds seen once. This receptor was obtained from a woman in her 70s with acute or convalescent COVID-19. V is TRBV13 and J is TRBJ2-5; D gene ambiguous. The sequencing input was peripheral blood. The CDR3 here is CASSLTQETQYF. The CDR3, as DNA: TGTGCCAGCAGCCTAACCCAAGAGACCCAGTACTTC.